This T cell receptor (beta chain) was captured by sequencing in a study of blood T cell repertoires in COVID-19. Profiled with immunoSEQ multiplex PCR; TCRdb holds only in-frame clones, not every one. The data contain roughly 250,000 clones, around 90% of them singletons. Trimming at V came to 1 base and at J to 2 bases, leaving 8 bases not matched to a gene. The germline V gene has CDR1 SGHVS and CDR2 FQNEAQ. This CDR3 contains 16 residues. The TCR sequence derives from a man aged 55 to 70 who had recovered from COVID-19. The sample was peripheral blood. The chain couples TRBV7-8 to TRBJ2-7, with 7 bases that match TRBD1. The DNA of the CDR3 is TGTGCCAGCAGCTTAGATGGACAGGCCCCCCCCTACGAGCAGTACTTC. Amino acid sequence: CASSLDGQAPPYEQYF.